This T cell receptor beta chain was sequenced for a study of blood T cells in healthy people across ages. Sample-barcoded 5' priming and a J-beta primer mix drove a second PCR of 7 to 11 cycles. Each cDNA molecule carried a tag from a template-switch adaptor that contained 12 random nucleotides. One entry per CDR3 protein, called by TCRdb with MiXCR from the 5' RACE reads. The sample holds around 1,500,000 distinct CDR3 sequences, roughly 28% seen once. Study-level points and caveats: PBMCs that were unsorted prevented a conclusive naive versus antigen-experienced comparison.

With 5 bases removed from V and 6 bases from J, the gap between germline ends came to 23 bases. Germline V gives CDR1 SEHNR, CDR2 FQNEAQ (reference sequence). The CDR3 contains 17 residues. With regard to this clonotype: The antigen remains undetermined.

The chain is built from TRBV7-9 and TRBJ2-1; either TRBD1 or TRBD2 may fit D (6 bases each). Sample: blood. The origin of this receptor is a young woman in good health. The CDR3 DNA reads as TGTGCCAGCAGCCCACAGGGAGGCTGGGGGAGATTCAATGAGCAGTTCTTC. Translating it yields CASSPQGGWGRFNEQFF.